Following are 21 T cell receptor beta chains from one sample sequenced in a study of T cells after yellow fever vaccination. TCRdb analysed the 5' RACE reads with MiXCR anew, one entry per CDR3 protein. The sample has 300,000 to 400,000 distinct CDR3 sequences; around 11% are singletons. The material was CD4+ T cells sorted from PBMCs, obtained 45 days after the yellow fever booster vaccination. The source is a man between 18 and 29 years old who received the YFV17D yellow fever vaccine.

This clonotype appeared once. The rearrangement links TRBV5-1 to TRBJ2-6, with TRBD1 identical over 7 bases. Germline CDR1 SGHRS, CDR2 YFSETQ. Germline trimming cut 0 bases from V and 0 bases from J; bases unmatched to any gene: 6. The CDR3 length is 18 residues. The CDR3 DNA is TGCGCCAGCAGCTTGGTAGGGACAGATGCCTCTGGGGCCAACGTCCTGACTTTC. Translating it yields CASSLVGTDASGANVLTF. The full variable domain, in which reference TRBV5-1 and TRBJ2-6 provide the parts outside the CDR3, is KAGVTQTPRYLIKTRGQQVTLSCSPISGHRSVSWYQQTPGQGLQFLFEYFSETQRNKGNFPGRFSGRQFSNSRSEMNVSTLELGDSALYLCASSLVGTDASGANVLTFGAGSRLTVL.

The V gene is TRBV15, the J gene TRBJ1-5; D remains unclear. The V gene's germline CDR1 is LNHNV and CDR2 YYDKDF (reference sequence). This CDR3 is built from 14 residues. V was clipped by 5 bases and J by 2 bases, with 10 bases between them. The CDR3 sequence: CATSWGRGNQPQHF. DNA for the CDR3: TGTGCCACCAGCTGGGGAAGGGGCAATCAGCCCCAGCATTTT.

This clonotype was detected many times. The chain employs TRBV12-3 or TRBV12-4 and TRBJ1-2; D may be TRBD1 (5 bases). V dropped 6 bases and J dropped 7 bases, with 18 bases sitting between them. There are 14 residues in the CDR3. For the CDR3, the DNA is TGTGCCAGCAGGGCAGGGAGGATTCCGTTTGGCTACACCTTC. It translates to CASRAGRIPFGYTF.

The gene calls are TRBV6-2 or TRBV6-3 and TRBJ2-5; a possible D gene is TRBD1 (6 bases). V lost 7 bases and J lost 5, with 11 bases in between. CDR3 length equals 12 residues. Per the germline V gene, CDR1 is MNHEY and CDR2 is SVGEGT. CDR3 protein: CASNEGVETQYF. In DNA form, the CDR3 reads TGTGCCAGCAACGAGGGGGTTGAGACCCAGTACTTC.

The genes are TRBV6-5 and TRBJ1-6; 8 bases align to TRBD1. CDR3 length: 16 residues. The V and J ends lost 0 bases and 10 bases, in that order; junction bases with no gene match: 8. Germline loops: CDR1 MNHEY, CDR2 SVGAGI. The CDR3 region is CASSYSGQGYVSPLHF. The CDR3 DNA reads TGTGCCAGCAGTTACTCAGGACAGGGATACGTCTCACCCCTCCACTTT.

This clonotype was seen many times. The chain combines TRBV2 with TRBJ2-5; either TRBD1 or TRBD2 may fit D (5 bases each). Trimming shortened V by 3 bases and J by 0 bases, and 8 bases separated the two germline ends. This CDR3 has 14 amino acids. CDR1 and CDR2 from the germline V gene are SNHLY and FYNNEI. This CDR3 reads CASSEGPNQETQYF. The CDR3, as DNA: TGTGCCAGCAGTGAGGGACCTAACCAAGAGACCCAGTACTTC.

The rearrangement links TRBV7-9 to TRBJ1-1; no firm D call. The CDR3 consists of 13 residues. CDR1 and CDR2 (germline): SEHNR, FQNEAQ (reference sequence). Deletions cut 5 bases from V and 5 bases from J, with 12 bases between. CDR3 residues: CASSRSTGTEAFF. The CDR3 coding sequence is TGTGCCAGCAGCCGTTCAACGGGAACTGAAGCTTTCTTT.

In this sample, this clonotype turned up a few times. The genes are TRBV4-2 and TRBJ1-1; D remains ambiguous. The V end lost 2 bases, the J end lost 10 bases, and 11 bases lay between the germline ends. CDR1 and CDR2 from the germline V gene are LGHNA and YNFKEQ. CDR3 length: 12 amino acids. CDR3 amino acids: CASSQTQGRAFF. The CDR3 bases are TGTGCCAGCAGCCAAACCCAAGGAAGAGCTTTCTTT.

This clonotype was found a few times. The rearrangement links TRBV6-5 to TRBJ1-5, with 7 bases fitting TRBD1. The CDR3 sequence is 17 residues long. The germline V gene encodes CDR1 MNHEY and CDR2 SVGAGI. Unmatched junction bases numbered 5, after V lost 0 bases and J lost 0 bases. This chain's CDR3 is CASSYSWDRYSNQPQHF. Written as DNA, the CDR3 is TGTGCCAGCAGTTACTCCTGGGACAGATATAGCAATCAGCCCCAGCATTTT.

The chain links TRBV20-1 to TRBJ1-1; D is possibly TRBD1 (6 bases). This CDR3 is built from 13 residues. Between the trimmed V and J ends, which lost 6 bases and 7 bases, there was a span of 18 bases. In germline, CDR1 is DFQATT, CDR2 SNEGSKA (reference sequence). CDR3 in amino acids: CSARGTWALEAFF. The DNA of the CDR3 is TGCAGTGCCCGTGGGACATGGGCCCTTGAAGCTTTCTTT.

This clonotype was counted a few times. This sequence joins TRBV20-1 and TRBJ1-6; D call uncertain. The V and J ends lost 2 bases and 7 bases respectively, with 6 bases between them. Germline CDR1 is DFQATT and CDR2 is SNEGSKA (reference sequence). The length of the CDR3 is 12 residues. The CDR3 region has the DNA TGCAGTGCTAGACCGCCGAATTCACCCCTCCACTTT. The encoded protein is CSARPPNSPLHF.

This clonotype was detected many times. In DNA, the CDR3 is TGTGCCAGCAGCTTAGGGGGGCGCTGGGAGCGGGGGGGCGTCACCGGGGAGCTGTTTTTT. Its protein is CASSLGGRWERGGVTGELFF. The chain is built from TRBV7-2 and TRBJ2-2, with TRBD2 matching 10 bases. The V and J ends lost 1 base and 4 bases, in that order; junction bases with no gene match: 15. Germline CDR1 is SGHTA and CDR2 is FQGNSA. CDR3 length: 20 amino acids.

This chain uses TRBV20-1 with TRBJ2-1, with 9 bases aligning to TRBD2. CDR3 length: 14 residues. J was trimmed by 9 bases and V by 6 bases; bases with no gene match: 12. Germline CDR1 is DFQATT and CDR2 is SNEGSKA (reference sequence). The CDR3 is CSAERGARSPEQFF. CDR3 in DNA: TGCAGTGCAGAGCGGGGGGCAAGAAGCCCTGAGCAGTTCTTC.

The V and J genes are TRBV4-3 and TRBJ2-7; D may be TRBD1 (5 bases). CDR1 is LGHNA, CDR2 YSLEER, per germline. The V end lost 1 base, the J end lost 2 bases, and 12 bases lay between the germline ends. This CDR3 comprises 15 residues. CDR3 sequence (DNA): TGCGCCAGCAGCCAAGGGGGCCACGGAACCTACGAGCAGTACTTC. As protein: CASSQGGHGTYEQYF.

J is TRBJ2-1 and V is TRBV9, with 7 bases identical to TRBD1. The V segment lost 1 base and the J segment 6 bases; nucleotides outside the gene matches: 10. The CDR3 totals 16 residues. Germline CDR1 is SGDLS and CDR2 is YYNGEE. DNA for the CDR3: TGTGCCAGCAGCGTAACCGGGACAGCTCTGTCCAATGAGCAGTTCTTC. Amino acids: CASSVTGTALSNEQFF.

In this sample, this clonotype turned up a few times. This chain connects TRBV7-2 to TRBJ1-6, with TRBD1 matching 8 bases. The CDR3 covers 14 residues. The V gene end was trimmed by 5 bases and the J gene end by 8 bases; junction bases not matched to a gene: 5. Per the germline V gene, CDR1 is SGHTA and CDR2 is FQGNSA. The CDR3 is CASSRTGPYSPLHF. DNA for the CDR3: TGTGCCAGCAGCCGGACAGGGCCGTATTCACCCCTCCACTTT.

Many counts were recorded for this clonotype. V and J are TRBV6-1 and TRBJ2-3, with D unclear. Per the germline V gene, CDR1 is MNHNS and CDR2 is SASEGT. This CDR3 contains 15 residues. V was pared by 4 bases and J by 0 bases, with 11 bases between. The CDR3: CASSALRSSTDTQYF. DNA for the CDR3: TGTGCCAGCAGTGCCCTCAGGAGTAGCACAGATACGCAGTATTTT.

The rearrangement uses TRBV11-2 and TRBJ1-1; no definite D call. V dropped 5 bases and J dropped 6 bases, with 13 bases sitting between them. The CDR3 spans 13 residues. Germline-derived CDR1 and CDR2 are SGHAT and FQNNGV. The CDR3 DNA follows: TGTGCCAGCAGCCGCAGGAGGGTTCCTGAAGCTTTCTTT. This encodes CASSRRRVPEAFF.

This chain links TRBV20-1 with TRBJ2-7; D gene uncertain. Trimming removed 6 bases at V and 3 bases at J, with 6 bases between. The CDR3 loop spans 10 amino acids. Per the germline V gene, CDR1 is DFQATT and CDR2 is SNEGSKA (reference sequence). CDR3 region: CSAVDYEQYF. For the CDR3, the DNA is TGCAGTGCAGTAGACTACGAGCAGTACTTC.

The chain uses TRBV3-1 and TRBJ2-1, with 11 bases aligning to TRBD2. The CDR3 spans 15 residues. V gave up 4 bases and J gave up 6 bases; unmatched junction bases: 5. Germline V gives CDR1 LGHDT, CDR2 YNNKEL (reference sequence). CDR3 sequence: CASSLIAGGPNEQFF. The DNA of the CDR3 is TGTGCCAGCAGCCTAATAGCGGGGGGGCCCAATGAGCAGTTCTTC.

This clonotype was counted between two and nine times. The chain couples TRBV12-3 or TRBV12-4 to TRBJ2-1, with 8 bases aligning to TRBD1. The CDR3 has 14 residues. V was clipped by 6 bases and J by 3 bases; unmatched bases: 4. For the CDR3, the DNA is TGTGCCAGCAGCCTGACAGGGGACTACAATGAGCAGTTCTTC. Translated: CASSLTGDYNEQFF.